The text below deals with one T cell receptor beta chain. Generated by immunoSEQ multiplex PCR, the TCRdb table keeps only in-frame clones and is missing some. The sample includes a few hundred thousand clones, about 90% of them seen just once. The data were taken from a study of blood T cell repertoires in COVID-19. The CDR3 is made up of 15 amino acids. Trimming cost V 7 bases and J 0 bases, with 13 bases left between them. Germline V gene sequence: CDR1 MDHEN, CDR2 SYDVKM. The sample comprised peripheral blood. The source of this sequence is a woman aged 25-40 years with COVID-19, enrolled during active disease. The V call is TRBV28, the J call TRBJ2-1, with a tentative D call TRBD2 (5 bases). DNA for the CDR3: TGTGCCAGCACCTTGCAGCGGAGCTCCTACAATGAGCAGTTCTTC. Amino acids: CASTLQRSSYNEQFF. Full variable domain (remainder filled in from reference TRBV28 and TRBJ2-1): DVKVTQSSRYLVKRTGEKVFLECVQDMDHENMFWYRQDPGLGLRLIYFSYDVKMKEKGDIPEGYSVSREKKERFSLILESASTNQTSMYLCASTLQRSSYNEQFFGPGTRLTVL.